These T cell receptor beta chains were read from a single sample in a study of blood T cell repertoires in COVID-19. Method: immunoSEQ multiplex PCR; TCRdb's copy keeps in-frame clones and lacks some. Among about 330,000 clones listed, about nine tenths were seen once. The sequenced material came from PBMCs or T cells enriched from blood (not recorded which). These TCRs come from a woman younger than 30 who had recovered from COVID-19. The CDR3 runs from the conserved cysteine through the conserved F or W. The order of the fields is D gene, J gene, V gene, clone size, CDR3 protein, CDR3 DNA. The D gene is left open where the match is weak. A row's size may be missing; if present it is once, few, many or a size class.

NA	TRBJ1-1	TRBV19	once	CASRVQGSNTEAFF	TGTGCCAGTAGGGTACAGGGATCGAACACTGAAGCTTTCTTT
NA	TRBJ2-5	TRBV6-6	NA	CASSRNGDFLVMGQETQYF	TGTGCCAGCAGTCGGAACGGGGACTTTTTAGTAATGGGGCAAGAGACCCAGTACTTC
NA	TRBJ1-2	TRBV21-1	NA	CASTLDIPYGYTF	TGTGCCAGCACCTTAGACATCCCCTATGGCTACACCTTC
NA	TRBJ1-2	TRBV5-1	NA	CASTTNPQGDYGYTF	TGCGCCAGCACCACGAATCCACAGGGCGACTATGGCTACACCTTC
TRBD2	TRBJ2-3	TRBV5-4	NA	CASCRLAGGSLCTDTQYF	TGTGCCAGCTGCCGACTAGCGGGAGGGTCCTTATGCACAGATACGCAGTATTTT
NA	TRBJ2-5	TRBV18	NA	CASSPDLGETQYF	TGTGCCAGCTCGCCGGACTTGGGAGAGACCCAGTACTTC
NA	TRBJ1-1	TRBV5-4	NA	CASSPSGGNTEAFF	TGTGCCAGCAGCCCATCGGGGGGGAACACTGAAGCTTTCTTT
NA	TRBJ2-1	TRBV6-5	NA	CASQGYSEQFF	TGTGCCAGCCAGGGGTATAGTGAGCAGTTCTTC
TRBD2	TRBJ2-7	TRBV19	few	CASSVRGGSYEQYF	TGTGCCAGTAGTGTTCGGGGGGGCTCCTACGAGCAGTACTTC
NA	TRBJ2-1	TRBV7-8	NA	CASSWSTRGGNNEQFF	TGTGCCAGCAGCTGGTCAACTAGGGGGGGAAACAATGAGCAGTTCTTC
TRBD2	TRBJ2-1	TRBV3-1/TRBV3-2	NA	CASSLPAGLAGVRSYNEQFF	TGTGCCAGCAGCCTCCCTGCGGGACTAGCGGGAGTAAGATCCTACAATGAGCAGTTCTTC
NA	TRBJ1-2	TRBV5-5	NA	CASSFGGGDYTF	TGTGCCAGCAGCTTTGGCGGGGGGGACTACACCTTC
TRBD1	TRBJ2-4	TRBV19	NA	CASSIAGGGNIQYF	TGTGCCAGTAGTATTGCAGGGGGCGGGAACATTCAGTACTTC
NA	TRBJ1-2	TRBV12-3/TRBV12-4	NA	CASSPQFSDGYTF	TGTGCCAGCAGCCCACAGTTTTCGGATGGCTACACCTTC
NA	TRBJ2-7	TRBV4-1	NA	CASSPRYGISIYEQYF	TGCGCCAGCAGCCCAAGATACGGTATATCGATCTACGAGCAGTACTTC
NA	TRBJ1-1	TRBV6-5	NA	CASSSNRDGKAFF	TGTGCCAGCAGTTCGAACAGGGACGGAAAAGCTTTCTTT
TRBD2	TRBJ2-1	TRBV4-1	once	CASSRSAGVTYNEQFF	TGCGCCAGCAGCCGCTCAGCGGGAGTTACCTACAATGAGCAGTTCTTC